This T cell receptor beta chain was sequenced in a study of blood T cells in healthy people across ages. The germline CDR1 and CDR2 sequences are SGHKS and YYEKEE (reference sequence). This CDR3 is 15 amino acids long. Of note for this clonotype: One end of the junction fails to match germline, which may point to a read error.

The use of a sample-barcoded 5' primer and a J-beta primer mix characterized a second PCR of about 7 to 12 cycles. MiXCR, applied by TCRdb to the 5' RACE reads, yields one record per CDR3 protein. This table has approximately 1.5 million distinct CDR3 sequences, about 45% appearing once. Sequenced material: blood. The rearrangement uses TRBV5-5 and TRBJ2-1, with 7 positions matching TRBD1. This clonotype was sampled from a woman aged 18-30 years in good health. The CDR3 nucleotides are TGTGCCAGCAGCTTGGATCTCCTCCTAACAGGGGTTCTGCTCTTC. It codes for CASSLDLLLTGVLLF.